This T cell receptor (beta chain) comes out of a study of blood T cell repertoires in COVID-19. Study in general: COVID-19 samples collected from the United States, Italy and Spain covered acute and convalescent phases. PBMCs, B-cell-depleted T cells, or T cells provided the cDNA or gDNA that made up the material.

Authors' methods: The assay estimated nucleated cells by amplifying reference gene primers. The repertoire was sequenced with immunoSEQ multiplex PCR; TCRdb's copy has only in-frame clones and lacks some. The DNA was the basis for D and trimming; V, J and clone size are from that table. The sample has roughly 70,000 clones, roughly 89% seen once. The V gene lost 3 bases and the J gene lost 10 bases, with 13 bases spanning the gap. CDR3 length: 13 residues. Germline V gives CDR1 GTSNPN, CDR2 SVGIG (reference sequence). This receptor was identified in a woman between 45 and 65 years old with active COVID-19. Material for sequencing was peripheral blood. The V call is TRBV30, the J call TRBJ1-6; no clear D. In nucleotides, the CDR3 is TGTGCCTGGAGACCGTCCCTGAGGTCACCCCTCCACTTT. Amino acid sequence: CAWRPSLRSPLHF.